Shown below are 5 T cell receptor beta chains from a single sample sequenced in a study of cytomegalovirus exposure and HLA in healthy donors (dated by TCRdb to the late 2010s). The protocol used for the library was the immunoSEQ multiplex PCR assay. Drawn from immuneACCESS, this table holds only the in-frame rearrangements with V and J called that TCRdb kept. Clones are partly lost; checked studies trace under half to an unresolved V gene and leave the rest unexplained. This sample comprises 130,000 to 150,000 clones, more than 85% of them detected only once. The ten largest clones represent roughly 0.7% of the sample. The sample taken for sequencing was PBMCs. These receptors were collected from a man between 18 and 29 years old in good health and CMV-seronegative.

The chain employs TRBV5-1 and TRBJ1-2; D is perhaps TRBD1 (6 bases). The germline gives CDR1 SGHRS, CDR2 YFSETQ. The CDR3 contains 14 residues. The V and J ends lost 0 bases and 7 bases respectively, with 13 bases between them. CDR3 sequence reads: CASSLDPGVVGYTF. In DNA form, the CDR3 reads TGCGCCAGCAGCTTGGACCCAGGGGTGGTTGGCTACACCTTC.

The rearrangement links TRBV7-2 to TRBJ2-7; no clear D gene. The germline V gene has CDR1 SGHTA and CDR2 FQGNSA. The CDR3 runs 13 residues. Deletions cut 5 bases from V and 1 base from J, with 9 bases between. The CDR3 nucleotides read TGTGCCAGCAGCCTTGTAGTTTCCTACGAGCAGTACTTC. This gives the protein CASSLVVSYEQYF.

The CDR3 region has the DNA TGCAGCGTTGAAGAATACTCACGACAGGGAAGCTATGGCTACACCTTC. It is translated as CSVEEYSRQGSYGYTF. The rearrangement links TRBV29-1 to TRBJ1-2; 7 bases fit TRBD1. V shed 0 bases, J shed 4 bases, and the junction held 11 bases outside the gene matches. Per the germline V gene, CDR1 is SQVTM and CDR2 is ANQGSEA. The CDR3 consists of 16 residues.

The chain uses TRBV5-1 and TRBJ2-5, with D possibly matching TRBD2 (5 bases). The CDR3 spans 17 residues. The germline CDR1 and CDR2 sequences are SGHRS and YFSETQ. Deletions cut 4 bases from V and 3 bases from J, with 22 bases between. The CDR3 region is CASSPGRELYGKETQYF. The CDR3 region has the DNA TGCGCCAGCAGCCCCGGACGGGAATTGTACGGGAAAGAGACCCAGTACTTC.

This chain links TRBV10-1 with TRBJ2-3, with a tentative D call TRBD1 (6 bases). V gave up 6 bases and J gave up 6 bases, with 13 bases separating them. CDR3 length equals 13 residues. CDR1 and CDR2 from the germline V gene are WNHNN and SYGVQD (reference sequence). CDR3 sequence reads: CASRSQGSDTQYF. The CDR3 nucleotides are TGCGCCAGCAGGTCACAGGGTTCGGATACGCAGTATTTT.